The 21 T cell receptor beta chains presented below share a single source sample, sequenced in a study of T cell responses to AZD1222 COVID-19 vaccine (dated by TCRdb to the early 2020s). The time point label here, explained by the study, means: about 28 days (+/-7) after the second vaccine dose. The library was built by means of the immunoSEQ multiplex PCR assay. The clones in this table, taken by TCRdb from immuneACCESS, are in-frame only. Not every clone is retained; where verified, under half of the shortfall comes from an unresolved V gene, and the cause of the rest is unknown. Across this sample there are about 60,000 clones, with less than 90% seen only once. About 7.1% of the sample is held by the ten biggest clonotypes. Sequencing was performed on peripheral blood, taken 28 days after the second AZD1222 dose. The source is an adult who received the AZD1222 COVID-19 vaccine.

The CDR3 is CASSQVGTRGTTEFF. The CDR3 DNA is TGCGCCAGCAGCCAAGTTGGGACACGGGGGACGACGGAGTTCTTC. This sequence joins TRBV4-1 and TRBJ2-1; the D gene could be TRBD1 or TRBD2 (6 bases each). Trimming took off 1 base at V and 14 bases at J, with 21 bases between the two ends. The CDR3 length is 15 residues. CDR1 is MGHRA, CDR2 YSYEKL, per germline.

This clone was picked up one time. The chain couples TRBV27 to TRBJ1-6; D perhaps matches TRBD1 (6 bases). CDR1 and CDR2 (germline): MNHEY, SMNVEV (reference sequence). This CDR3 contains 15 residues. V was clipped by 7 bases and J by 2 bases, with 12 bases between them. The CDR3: CASKKGETYNSPLHF. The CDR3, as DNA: TGTGCCAGCAAAAAGGGGGAAACCTATAATTCACCCCTCCACTTT.

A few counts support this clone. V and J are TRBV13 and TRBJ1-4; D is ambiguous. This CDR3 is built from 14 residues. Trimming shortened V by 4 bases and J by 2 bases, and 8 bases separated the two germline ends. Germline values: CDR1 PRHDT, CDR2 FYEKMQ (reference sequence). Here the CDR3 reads CASSSWRTNEKLFF. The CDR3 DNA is TGTGCCAGCAGCTCGTGGAGGACTAATGAAAAACTGTTTTTT.

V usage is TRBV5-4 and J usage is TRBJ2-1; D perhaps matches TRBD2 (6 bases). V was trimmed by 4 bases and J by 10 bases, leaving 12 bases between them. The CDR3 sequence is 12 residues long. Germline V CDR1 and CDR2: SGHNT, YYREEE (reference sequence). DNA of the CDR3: TGTGCCAGCAGCACCCTGCTAGCGGAGCAGTTCTTC. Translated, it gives CASSTLLAEQFF.

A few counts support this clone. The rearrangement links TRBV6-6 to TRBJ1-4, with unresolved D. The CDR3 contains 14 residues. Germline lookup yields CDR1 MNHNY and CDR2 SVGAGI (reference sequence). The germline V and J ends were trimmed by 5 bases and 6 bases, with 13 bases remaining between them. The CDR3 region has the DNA TGTGCCAGCAGTAACCTCTACGGGGATGAAAAACTGTTTTTT. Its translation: CASSNLYGDEKLFF.

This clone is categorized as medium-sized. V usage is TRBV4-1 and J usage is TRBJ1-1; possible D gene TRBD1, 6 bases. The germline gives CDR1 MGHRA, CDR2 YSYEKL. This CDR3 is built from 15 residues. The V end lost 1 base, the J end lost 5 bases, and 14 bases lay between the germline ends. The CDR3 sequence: CASSQGKGGWTEAFF. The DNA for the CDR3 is TGCGCCAGCAGCCAAGGAAAGGGGGGATGGACTGAAGCTTTCTTT.

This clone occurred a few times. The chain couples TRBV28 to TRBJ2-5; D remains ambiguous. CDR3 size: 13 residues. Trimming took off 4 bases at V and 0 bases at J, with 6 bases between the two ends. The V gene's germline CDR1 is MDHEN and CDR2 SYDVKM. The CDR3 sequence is CASSYTDQETQYF. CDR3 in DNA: TGTGCCAGCAGTTACACAGACCAAGAGACCCAGTACTTC. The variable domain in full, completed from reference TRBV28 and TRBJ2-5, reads DVKVTQSSRYLVKRTGEKVFLECVQDMDHENMFWYRQDPGLGLRLIYFSYDVKMKEKGDIPEGYSVSREKKERFSLILESASTNQTSMYLCASSYTDQETQYFGPGTRLLVL.

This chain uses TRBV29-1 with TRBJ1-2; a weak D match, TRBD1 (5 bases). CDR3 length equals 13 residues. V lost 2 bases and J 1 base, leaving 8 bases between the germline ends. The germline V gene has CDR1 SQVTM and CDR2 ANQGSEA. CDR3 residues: CSVERQSNYGYTF. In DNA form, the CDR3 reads TGCAGCGTTGAACGACAGAGTAACTATGGCTACACCTTC.

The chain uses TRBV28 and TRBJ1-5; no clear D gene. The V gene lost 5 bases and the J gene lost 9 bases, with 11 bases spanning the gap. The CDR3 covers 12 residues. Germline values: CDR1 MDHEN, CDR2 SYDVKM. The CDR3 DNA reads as TGTGCCAGCAGTGTTACTTCGAGGCCCCAGCATTTT. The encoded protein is CASSVTSRPQHF.

This chain's CDR3 is CASSFFLRGGNNEQFF. DNA for the CDR3: TGCGCCAGCAGCTTTTTTTTGCGGGGGGGTAACAATGAGCAGTTCTTC. V usage is TRBV5-1 and J usage is TRBJ2-1; TRBD2 agrees at 9 bases. The V and J ends lost 2 bases and 5 bases, in that order; junction bases with no gene match: 8. Germline V gives CDR1 SGHRS, CDR2 YFSETQ. The CDR3 contains 16 residues.

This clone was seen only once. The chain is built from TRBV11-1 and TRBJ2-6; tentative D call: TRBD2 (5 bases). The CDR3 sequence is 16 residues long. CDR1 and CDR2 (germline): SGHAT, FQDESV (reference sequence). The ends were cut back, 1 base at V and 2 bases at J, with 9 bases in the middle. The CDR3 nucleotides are TGTGCCAGCAGCTTAGAGATGGGAGCTGGGGCCAACGTCCTGACTTTC. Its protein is CASSLEMGAGANVLTF.

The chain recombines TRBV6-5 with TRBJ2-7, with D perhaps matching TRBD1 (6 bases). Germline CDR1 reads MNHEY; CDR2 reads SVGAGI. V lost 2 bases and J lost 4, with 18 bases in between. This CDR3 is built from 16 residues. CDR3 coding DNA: TGTGCCAGCAGTTACCCTCCCCGATGGGGGCGATACGAGCAGTACTTC. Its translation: CASSYPPRWGRYEQYF.

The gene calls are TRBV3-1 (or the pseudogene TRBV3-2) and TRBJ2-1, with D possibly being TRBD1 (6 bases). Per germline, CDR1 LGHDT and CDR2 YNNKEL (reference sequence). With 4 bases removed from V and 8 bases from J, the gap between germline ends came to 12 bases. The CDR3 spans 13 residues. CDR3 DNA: TGTGCCAGCAGCCCGACAGGAAACGATGAGCAGTTCTTC. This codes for CASSPTGNDEQFF.

The CDR3 nucleotides are TGTGCCAGCAGTTCTCCGGGACGGAAAGCCTACGAGCAGTACTTC. This encodes CASSSPGRKAYEQYF. The chain recombines TRBV28 with TRBJ2-7; D may be TRBD1 or TRBD2 (5 bases each). Germline CDR1 is MDHEN and CDR2 is SYDVKM. The CDR3 runs to 15 residues. Between the trimmed V and J ends, which lost 4 bases and 2 bases, there was a span of 15 bases.

CDR3 loop: CASSGLSTDTQYF. The DNA for the CDR3 is TGTGCCAGTAGCGGACTGAGCACAGATACGCAGTATTTT. The V gene is TRBV19, the J gene TRBJ2-3; a weak D match, TRBD2 (5 bases). V was shortened by 6 bases and J by 0 bases, with 7 bases between the two germline ends. The germline gives CDR1 LNHDA, CDR2 SQIVND (reference sequence). This CDR3 has 13 residues.

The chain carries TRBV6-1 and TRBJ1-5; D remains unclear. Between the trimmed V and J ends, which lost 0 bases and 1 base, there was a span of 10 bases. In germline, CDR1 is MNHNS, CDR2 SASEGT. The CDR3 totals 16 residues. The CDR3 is CASSEAALVSNQPQHF. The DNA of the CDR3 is TGTGCCAGCAGTGAAGCGGCTCTAGTGAGCAATCAGCCCCAGCATTTT.

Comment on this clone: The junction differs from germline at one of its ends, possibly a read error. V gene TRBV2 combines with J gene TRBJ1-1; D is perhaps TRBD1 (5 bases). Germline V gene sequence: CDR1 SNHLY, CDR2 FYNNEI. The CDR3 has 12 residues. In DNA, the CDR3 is TGTGCCAGCAGGGAAGGGGTCACTGAAGCTTTCTTT. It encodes CASREGVTEAFF.

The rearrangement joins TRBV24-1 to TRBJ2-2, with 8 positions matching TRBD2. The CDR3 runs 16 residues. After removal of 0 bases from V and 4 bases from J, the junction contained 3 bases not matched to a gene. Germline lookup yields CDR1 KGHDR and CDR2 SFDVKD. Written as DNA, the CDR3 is TGTGCCACCAGTGATTTGACTAGCGGTCGCACCGGGGAGCTGTTTTTT. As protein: CATSDLTSGRTGELFF.

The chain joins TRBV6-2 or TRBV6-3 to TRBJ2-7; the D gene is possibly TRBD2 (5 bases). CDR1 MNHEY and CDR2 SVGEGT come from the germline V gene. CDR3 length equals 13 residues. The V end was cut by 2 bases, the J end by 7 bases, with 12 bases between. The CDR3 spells CASSYEVAREQYF. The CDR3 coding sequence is TGTGCCAGCAGTTACGAAGTAGCGAGGGAGCAGTACTTC.

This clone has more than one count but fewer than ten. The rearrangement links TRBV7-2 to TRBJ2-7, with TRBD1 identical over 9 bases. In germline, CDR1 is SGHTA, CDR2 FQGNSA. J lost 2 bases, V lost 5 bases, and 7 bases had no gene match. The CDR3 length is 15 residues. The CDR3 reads CASSIRDRAPYEQYF. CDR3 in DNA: TGTGCCAGCAGCATCCGGGACAGGGCCCCCTACGAGCAGTACTTC.

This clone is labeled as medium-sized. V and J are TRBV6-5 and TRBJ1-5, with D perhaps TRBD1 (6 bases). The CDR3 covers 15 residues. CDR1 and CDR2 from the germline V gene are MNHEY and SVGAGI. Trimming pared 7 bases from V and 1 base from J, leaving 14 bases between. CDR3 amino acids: CASKRQRGSNQPQHF. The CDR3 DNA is TGTGCCAGCAAGAGACAGAGGGGGAGCAATCAGCCCCAGCATTTT.